Each of the 23 T cell receptor beta chains below was sequenced from the same sample in a study of T cells in Graves' hyperthyroidism and ophthalmopathy. Amplification of TCR beta CDR3 regions was performed using RNA transcripts as template. First-round RT-PCR targeting the TCR CDR3 was performed with the HTBI primer set. TCRdb ran MiXCR on the multiplex PCR reads and lists one entry per CDR3 protein. The data show 250,000 to 300,000 distinct CDR3 sequences, around 20% seen once. The sample consisted of blood. The receptors here all came from a middle-aged man with Graves' ophthalmopathy.

This clonotype was seen more than once but under ten times. A junction end diverges from the germline sequence, so it may reflect a read error. This chain joins TRBV7-7 and TRBJ2-1; either TRBD1 or TRBD2 may fit D (5 bases each). In germline, CDR1 is SSHAT, CDR2 FNYEAQ (reference sequence). The CDR3 spans 17 residues. For the CDR3, the DNA is TGTGCTAGCAGCTTGGATACTTCCGGGGCGGCCTACAATGAGCAGTTCTTC. It encodes CASSLDTSGAAYNEQFF.

V gene TRBV7-2 combines with J gene TRBJ2-1; 13 bases match TRBD2. The CDR3 spans 18 residues. The trim removed 3 bases at V and 2 bases at J, leaving 7 bases unmatched. Germline V CDR1 and CDR2: SGHTA, FQGNSA. The CDR3 nucleotides read TGTGCCAGCAGCTTTTTGACTAGCGGGAGGAACGCCTACAATGAGCAGTTCTTC. Its protein product is CASSFLTSGRNAYNEQFF.

This clonotype was counted many times. This chain links TRBV12-3 or TRBV12-4 with TRBJ2-7, with a weak D call TRBD1 (5 bases). Deletions cut 6 bases from V and 7 bases from J, with 13 bases between. CDR3 length equals 12 residues. CDR3 protein: CASSQIREEQYF. As DNA, the CDR3 is TGTGCCAGCAGCCAAATCAGGGAAGAGCAGTACTTC.

The gene calls are TRBV10-1 and TRBJ2-1, with TRBD2 identical over 15 bases. CDR1 is WNHNN and CDR2 is SYGVQD in the germline V gene (reference sequence). J was trimmed by 13 bases and V by 4 bases; bases with no gene match: 11. The length of the CDR3 is 16 residues. DNA of the CDR3: TGCGCCAGCAGTGCCCGACAGGGACTAGCGGGAGGTGAACAGTTCTTC. Its protein product is CASSARQGLAGGEQFF.

This clonotype has just a few counts. The rearrangement joins TRBV28 to TRBJ1-4, with D hard to call. The V end lost 4 bases, the J end lost 4 bases, and 10 bases lay between the germline ends. Germline values: CDR1 MDHEN, CDR2 SYDVKM. The CDR3 extends over 14 amino acids. The DNA of the CDR3 is TGTGCCAGCAGTTACGGACGGATTAATGAAAAACTGTTTTTT. This codes for CASSYGRINEKLFF.

The V and J genes are TRBV14 and TRBJ2-5, with 8 nucleotides matching TRBD1. V lost 2 bases, J lost 5 bases, and 10 bases stayed unmatched. The CDR3 covers 16 residues. Germline CDR1 SGHDN, CDR2 FVKESK. Here the CDR3 DNA reads TGTGCCAGCAGCCAACGACAGGGGACCCCCGGGGAGACCCAGTACTTC. As protein: CASSQRQGTPGETQYF.

This clonotype appeared many times. The chain links TRBV6-1 to TRBJ1-5; D remains ambiguous. The V gene's germline CDR1 is MNHNS and CDR2 SASEGT. CDR3 length: 17 residues. The germline V and J ends were trimmed by 1 base and 0 bases, with 13 bases remaining between them. CDR3 sequence reads: CASSEGGSSNSNQPQHF. The CDR3 nucleotides read TGTGCCAGCAGTGAAGGAGGCAGCTCGAATAGCAATCAGCCCCAGCATTTT.

A few counts support this clonotype. The chain employs TRBV7-9 and TRBJ1-6; D unclear. CDR3 length equals 14 residues. V dropped 5 bases and J dropped 10 bases, with 15 bases sitting between them. Germline CDR1 and CDR2: SEHNR and FQNEAQ (reference sequence). The CDR3: CASSPEGGGSPLHF. CDR3 DNA sequence: TGTGCCAGCAGCCCCGAGGGAGGAGGGTCACCCCTCCACTTT.

Remarks on this clonotype: A much larger clone differs by one base, so this may be a read error. The J gene is TRBJ2-7, the V gene TRBV20-1; D unresolved. The CDR3 contains 13 residues. V was shortened by 8 bases and J by 0 bases, with 14 bases between the two germline ends. The V gene's germline CDR1 is DFQATT and CDR2 SNEGSKA (reference sequence). CDR3 loop: CSPLGSSSYEQYF. CDR3 in DNA: TGCAGTCCCTTAGGGTCGAGCTCCTACGAGCAGTACTTC.

The genes are TRBV11-2 and TRBJ2-5; 12 positions match TRBD2. Germline CDR1 reads SGHAT; CDR2 reads FQNNGV. The CDR3 runs 15 residues. V was clipped by 3 bases and J by 2 bases; unmatched bases: 1. In DNA, the CDR3 is TGTGCCAGCAGCTTTACTAGCGGGAGGCAAGAGACCCAGTACTTC. Amino acids: CASSFTSGRQETQYF.

The chain employs TRBV5-1 and TRBJ1-1; 10 nucleotides line up with TRBD1. Trimming removed 4 bases from V and 1 base from J; junction bases left unmatched: 13. Germline V gives CDR1 SGHRS, CDR2 YFSETQ. The CDR3 totals 18 residues. The CDR3 region has the DNA TGCGCCAGCAGCCACGGGACAGGGGCCTGGGGTACGAACACTGAAGCTTTCTTT. It encodes CASSHGTGAWGTNTEAFF.

The chain carries TRBV5-8 and TRBJ2-7; 10 positions match TRBD1. There are 15 residues in the CDR3. Unmatched junction bases numbered 8, after V lost 5 bases and J lost 3 bases. Germline values: CDR1 SGHTS, CDR2 YDEGEE. DNA of the CDR3: TGTGCCAGCAGAAGACAGGGGGCGAGGGGCTACGAGCAGTACTTC. This encodes CASRRQGARGYEQYF.

The J gene is TRBJ2-1, the V gene TRBV15; TRBD2 is a possible D gene (6 bases). From germline, CDR1 is LNHNV and CDR2 YYDKDF (reference sequence). V gave up 5 bases and J gave up 5 bases, with 16 bases separating them. The CDR3 has 15 amino acids. This CDR3 reads CATSAGLANHNEQFF. DNA for the CDR3: TGTGCCACCAGCGCAGGGCTAGCGAACCACAATGAGCAGTTCTTC.

This clonotype was recorded a few times. This chain uses TRBV28 with TRBJ1-5; D not certain. V gave up 1 base and J gave up 6 bases, with 10 bases separating them. The CDR3 extends over 14 amino acids. The V gene's germline CDR1 is MDHEN and CDR2 SYDVKM. CDR3 DNA: TGTGCCAGCAGTTTATCGATTGTAAGTCAGCCCCAGCATTTT. It yields the protein CASSLSIVSQPQHF.

This clonotype has more than one count but fewer than ten. V gene TRBV5-4 combines with J gene TRBJ2-5; D not resolved. The CDR3 is 16 residues long. Germline-derived CDR1 and CDR2 are SGHNT and YYREEE (reference sequence). Trimming took off 6 bases at V and 1 base at J, with 19 bases between the two ends. The CDR3 DNA reads TGTGCCAGCACTCTCCCCGGTCGTTCGGGCCAAGAGACCCAGTACTTC. Its translation: CASTLPGRSGQETQYF.

This clonotype has more than one count but fewer than ten. V and J are TRBV28 and TRBJ2-6; 9 positions agree with TRBD1. V gave up 4 bases and J gave up 0 bases; unmatched junction bases: 1. There are 16 residues in the CDR3. In germline, CDR1 is MDHEN, CDR2 SYDVKM. CDR3: CASSSGQGSGANVLTF. As DNA, the CDR3 is TGTGCCAGCAGTTCGGGACAGGGCTCTGGGGCCAACGTCCTGACTTTC.

This chain connects TRBV11-2 to TRBJ2-6; D gene unclear. Per germline, CDR1 SGHAT and CDR2 FQNNGV. This CDR3 region has 14 residues. V gave up 0 bases and J gave up 2 bases, with 2 bases separating them. The CDR3 DNA reads TGTGCCAGCAGCTTAGAACCTGGGGCCAACGTCCTGACTTTC. It codes for CASSLEPGANVLTF. The variable domain in full, with the rest retrieved from reference TRBV11-2 and TRBJ2-6, is EAGVAQSPRYKIIEKRQSVAFWCNPISGHATLYWYQQILGQGPKLLIQFQNNGVVDDSQLPKDRFSAERLKGVDSTLKIQPAKLEDSAVYLCASSLEPGANVLTFGAGSRLTVL.

This clonotype was picked up a small number of times. The genes are TRBV11-2 and TRBJ2-2; 13 positions agree with TRBD2. The V segment lost 5 bases and the J segment 6 bases; nucleotides outside the gene matches: 3. The germline V gene has CDR1 SGHAT and CDR2 FQNNGV. The CDR3 contains 15 residues. CDR3 in amino acids: CASSTSGRASGELFF. The CDR3 DNA follows: TGTGCCAGCAGCACTAGCGGGAGGGCCTCCGGGGAGCTGTTTTTT.

The V and J genes are TRBV27 and TRBJ2-3; 10 bases are shared with TRBD2. Germline V gene lookup returns CDR1 MNHEY and CDR2 SMNVEV (reference sequence). The CDR3 covers 17 residues. V trimming: 5 bases; J trimming: 1 base; junction bases outside the gene matches: 9. CDR3 sequence reads: CASSDLAGVGGTDTQYF. CDR3 bases: TGTGCCAGCAGTGATCTAGCGGGAGTTGGGGGCACAGATACGCAGTATTTT.

The genes are TRBV30 and TRBJ1-2; possible D gene TRBD1, 5 bases. The length of the CDR3 is 13 residues. V dropped 3 bases and J dropped 6 bases, with 14 bases sitting between them. Germline V gene sequence: CDR1 GTSNPN, CDR2 SVGIG (reference sequence). The CDR3 DNA sequence: TGTGCCTGGAGACAGGAGTGGGTAGATGGCTACACCTTC. Its translation is CAWRQEWVDGYTF.

This clonotype was seen ten or more times. At one end the junction does not follow the germline gene, possibly because of a read error. The chain recombines TRBV7-7 with TRBJ2-1; D is uncertain. Germline V gene sequence: CDR1 SSHAT, CDR2 FNYEAQ (reference sequence). The CDR3 has 13 amino acids. Here the CDR3 reads CASSYGAGNEQFF. CDR3 nucleotides: TGTGCTAGCAGCTACGGTGCCGGCAATGAGCAGTTCTTC.

The rearrangement joins TRBV6-2 or TRBV6-3 to TRBJ2-7; TRBD1 agrees at 12 bases. The CDR3 runs to 16 residues. The junction had 11 bases not matched to a gene; V was cut back by 10 bases and J by 1 base. CDR1 is MNHEY and CDR2 is SVGEGT in the germline V gene. CDR3 sequence (DNA): TGTGCCACAACCGGGACAGGGGGCCCGAGATCCTACGAGCAGTACTTC. Translated: CATTGTGGPRSYEQYF.

This clonotype was picked up a small number of times. V is TRBV20-1 and J is TRBJ2-6; D gene ambiguous. V was cut by 5 bases and J by 0 bases, with 5 bases left in between. The V gene's germline CDR1 is DFQATT and CDR2 SNEGSKA (reference sequence). This CDR3 comprises 13 residues. CDR3 region: CSAWLSGANVLTF. CDR3 DNA sequence: TGCAGTGCTTGGCTCTCTGGGGCCAACGTCCTGACTTTC.